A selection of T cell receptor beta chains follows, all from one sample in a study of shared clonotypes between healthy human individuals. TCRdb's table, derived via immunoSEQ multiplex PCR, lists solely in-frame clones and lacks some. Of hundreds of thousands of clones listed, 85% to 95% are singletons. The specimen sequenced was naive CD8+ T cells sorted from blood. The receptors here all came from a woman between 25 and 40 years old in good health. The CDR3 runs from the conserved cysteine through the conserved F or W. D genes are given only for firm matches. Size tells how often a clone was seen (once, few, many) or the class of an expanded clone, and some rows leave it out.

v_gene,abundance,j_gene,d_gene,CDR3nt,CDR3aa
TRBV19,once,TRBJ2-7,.,TGTGCCAGTAGTATGTACAGTAACTACGAGCAGTACTTC,CASSMYSNYEQYF
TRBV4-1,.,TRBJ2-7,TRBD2,TGCGCCAGCAGCCCCGTTAGCGGGGGCACGTCCTACGAGCAGTACTTC,CASSPVSGGTSYEQYF
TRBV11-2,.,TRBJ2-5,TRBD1,TGTGCCAGCAGCTCTAACGGGGCAGGGGGCCTCCGGGAGACCCAGTACTTC,CASSSNGAGGLRETQYF
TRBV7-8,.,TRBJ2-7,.,TGTGCCAGCAGCTTAGAGGGGGTAGGGCTCTACGAGCAGTACTTC,CASSLEGVGLYEQYF
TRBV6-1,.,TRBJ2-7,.,TGTGCCGGAGGCTACGAGCAGTACTTC,CAGGYEQYF
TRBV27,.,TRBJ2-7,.,TGTGCCAGCAGTTTACGGCAGAACTCCTACGAGCAGTACTTC,CASSLRQNSYEQYF
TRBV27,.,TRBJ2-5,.,TGTGCCAGCAGTACAAGGGGAACCGAAGAGACCCAGTACTTC,CASSTRGTEETQYF
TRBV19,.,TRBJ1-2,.,TGTGCCAGTAGTATAGAGGGGGGGCGCCCCTATGGCTACACCTTC,CASSIEGGRPYGYTF
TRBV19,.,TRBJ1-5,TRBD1,TGTGCCAGTAGTCCGGGACAGCCAAATCAGCCCCAGCATTTT,CASSPGQPNQPQHF
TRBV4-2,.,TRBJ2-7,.,TGTGCCAGCAGCCAAGTCTTCGAGCAGTACTTC,CASSQVFEQYF
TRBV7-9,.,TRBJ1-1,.,TGTGCCAGCAGCTCAGTGGTCTTAGTTGAAGCTTTCTTT,CASSSVVLVEAFF
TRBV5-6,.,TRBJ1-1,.,TGTGCCAGCAGCTTGGGTTGGGGAGCCAAGAACACTGAAGCTTTCTTT,CASSLGWGAKNTEAFF
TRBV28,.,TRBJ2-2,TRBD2,TGTGCCAGCAGTTCCCTAGCGGAAGGCACCGGGGAGCTGTTTTTT,CASSSLAEGTGELFF
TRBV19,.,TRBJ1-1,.,TGTGCCAGTAGTATCACCGCCGGGACACGACCAGAAGCTTTCTTT,CASSITAGTRPEAFF
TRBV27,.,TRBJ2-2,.,TGTGCCAGCAGTTCCCCCGGTGCCTCCGCCGTTTTT,CASSSPGASAVF
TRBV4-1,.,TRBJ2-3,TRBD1,TGCGCCAGCAGCCCCCGGGACAGGAGCCTCACAGATACGCAGTATTTT,CASSPRDRSLTDTQYF
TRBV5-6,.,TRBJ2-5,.,TGTGCCAGCAGCTTGGCCGGATGGGAGACCCAGTACTTC,CASSLAGWETQYF
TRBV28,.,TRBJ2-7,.,TGTGCCAGCACCCGGCGGGGCTCCTACGAGCAGTACTTC,CASTRRGSYEQYF
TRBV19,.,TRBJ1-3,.,TGTGCCAGTAGTCCAGGGACCGACCACTCTGGAAACACCATATATTTT,CASSPGTDHSGNTIYF
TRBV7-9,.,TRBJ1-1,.,TGTGCCAGCACCGAGAACACTGAAGCTTTCTTT,CASTENTEAFF
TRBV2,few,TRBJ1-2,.,TGTGCCAGCAGTGCAGACAACTATGGCTACACCTTC,CASSADNYGYTF
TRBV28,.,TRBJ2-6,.,TGTGCCAGCAGTTTACGGGGTTCTGGGGCCAACGTCCTGACTTTC,CASSLRGSGANVLTF
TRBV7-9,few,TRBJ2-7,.,TGTGCCAGCAGCTTACAAGGAGGGACCTACGAGCAGTACTTC,CASSLQGGTYEQYF
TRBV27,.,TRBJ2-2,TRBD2,TGTGCCAGCAGTTATAGCGGGAGTATCAACGGGGAGCTGTTTTTT,CASSYSGSINGELFF
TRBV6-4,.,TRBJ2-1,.,TGTGCCAGCAGTGAAGGACTTGGCTCCTACAATGAGCAGTTCTTC,CASSEGLGSYNEQFF
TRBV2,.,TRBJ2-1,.,TGTGCCAGCAGTGAACCCATAGCCAACCCCTACAATGAGCAGTTCTTC,CASSEPIANPYNEQFF
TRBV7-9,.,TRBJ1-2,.,TGTGCCAGCAGCCTCCGGGACATCGATGGCTACACCTTC,CASSLRDIDGYTF
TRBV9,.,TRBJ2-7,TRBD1,TGTGCCAGCAGCCTAGGGGACAGCTCCTACGAGCAGTACTTC,CASSLGDSSYEQYF
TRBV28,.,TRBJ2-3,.,TGTGCCAGCACGCACAAGGGGAGGAGAACAGATACGCAGTATTTT,CASTHKGRRTDTQYF